These 19 T cell receptor beta chains were all obtained from the same sample, sequenced in a study of shared clonotypes between healthy human individuals. Profiled with immunoSEQ multiplex PCR; TCRdb holds only in-frame clones, not every one. Of around 95,000 clones listed, about 68% are singletons. The sequencing sample was made of memory CD8+ T cells sorted from blood. Subset defined: CD45RO+ cells pooled with CCR7-negative TemRA cells. Receptors originate from a man between 25 and 39 years old in good health.

On this clone itself: The same CDR3 is also encoded by other DNA sequences in this sample. The J gene is TRBJ1-2, the V gene TRBV28; D remains unclear. Trimming shortened V by 3 bases and J by 5 bases, and 4 bases separated the two germline ends. The germline CDR1 and CDR2 sequences are MDHEN and SYDVKM. This CDR3 is built from 11 residues. The CDR3 DNA follows: TGTGCCAGCAGTTTGCGGTATGGCTACACCTTC. Translated: CASSLRYGYTF.

The chain links TRBV5-1 to TRBJ2-2, with 7 bases that match TRBD1. Germline values: CDR1 SGHRS, CDR2 YFSETQ. The CDR3 sequence is 15 residues long. V trimming: 5 bases; J trimming: 5 bases; junction bases outside the gene matches: 9. CDR3 protein: CASSSTTGWTGELFF. Here the CDR3 DNA reads TGCGCCAGCAGTTCGACGACAGGGTGGACCGGGGAGCTGTTTTTT.

This clone has a single count. The chain combines TRBV4-3 with TRBJ2-1; 9 nucleotides align to TRBD2. Germline lookup yields CDR1 LGHNA and CDR2 YSLEER. V shed 0 bases and J 7 bases; nucleotides not matched to a gene: 13. This CDR3 has 18 amino acids. Here the CDR3 DNA reads TGCGCCAGCAGCCAAGATACGGCTAGCGGGAAAGTTAGGAATGAGCAGTTCTTC. This sequence encodes CASSQDTASGKVRNEQFF.

This clone was observed a few times. The chain is built from TRBV6-4 and TRBJ2-3, with D maybe TRBD2 (5 bases). CDR1 and CDR2 (germline): MRHNA, SNTAGT. The V end was cut by 3 bases, the J end by 1 base, with 5 bases between. CDR3 length equals 13 residues. The CDR3 is CASSEAGTDTQYF. CDR3 nucleotides: TGTGCCAGCAGTGAAGCGGGCACAGATACGCAGTATTTT.

The chain recombines TRBV5-6 with TRBJ2-7; D remains unclear. Trimming pared 0 bases from V and 6 bases from J, leaving 13 bases between. This CDR3 comprises 14 residues. Germline CDR1 and CDR2: SGHDT and YYEEEE. In DNA form, the CDR3 reads TGTGCCAGCAGCTTGGGGTCCGAATTGGCCGAGCAGTACTTC. Its protein product is CASSLGSELAEQYF.

This clone was observed a single time. V usage is TRBV28 and J usage is TRBJ1-2, with D possibly TRBD1 on 5 matching bases. Germline V gives CDR1 MDHEN, CDR2 SYDVKM. V was pared by 4 bases and J by 0 bases, with 12 bases between. The CDR3 runs to 15 residues. The CDR3 sequence: CASSWGRATNYGYTF. In DNA, the CDR3 is TGTGCCAGCAGTTGGGGCAGGGCGACTAACTATGGCTACACCTTC.

The chain uses TRBV29-1 and TRBJ1-5; a possible D gene is TRBD1 (5 bases). The germline V gene encodes CDR1 SQVTM and CDR2 ANQGSEA. This CDR3 contains 14 residues. With 4 bases removed from V and 4 bases from J, the gap between germline ends came to 14 bases. CDR3 amino acids: CSVAGRGSNQPQHF. Written as DNA, the CDR3 is TGCAGCGTTGCAGGGCGGGGGAGTAATCAGCCCCAGCATTTT.

Many counts were recorded for this clone. This rearrangement joins TRBV6-6 to TRBJ2-7; 8 bases are a match to TRBD1. V shed 0 bases and J 2 bases; nucleotides not matched to a gene: 6. The CDR3 runs to 16 residues. Germline lookup yields CDR1 MNHNY and CDR2 SVGAGI (reference sequence). CDR3 in amino acids: CASSYSGTGYAYEQYF. CDR3 sequence (DNA): TGTGCCAGCAGTTACTCGGGGACAGGCTACGCCTACGAGCAGTACTTC.

This chain uses TRBV15 with TRBJ2-7; no definite D call. Germline values: CDR1 LNHNV, CDR2 YYDKDF (reference sequence). With 0 bases removed from V and 9 bases from J, the gap between germline ends came to 9 bases. The CDR3 extends over 12 amino acids. As DNA, the CDR3 is TGTGCCACCAGCAGAGAGGTCGGAATGCAGTACTTC. Translating gives CATSREVGMQYF.

This clone was seen at least ten times. V and J are TRBV29-1 and TRBJ2-7, with TRBD1 matching over 7 bases. CDR3 length: 14 residues. J gave up 4 bases and V 4 bases, and 10 bases lay outside the gene matches. In germline, CDR1 is SQVTM, CDR2 ANQGSEA. The CDR3: CSVAWVGQFYEQYF. CDR3 sequence (DNA): TGCAGCGTTGCTTGGGTGGGACAGTTTTACGAGCAGTACTTC.

In nucleotides, the CDR3 is TGTGCCAGCAGCTGGGGACTAGCGGGAGCTCGGTACGAGCAGTACTTC. It encodes CASSWGLAGARYEQYF. This chain uses TRBV5-4 with TRBJ2-7; 14 nucleotides match TRBD2. This CDR3 contains 16 residues. Germline V lookup: CDR1 SGHNT, CDR2 YYREEE (reference sequence). The ends lost 3 bases at V and 4 bases at J; junction bases unmatched: 6.

The chain carries TRBV19 and TRBJ2-1, with D unresolved. Germline values: CDR1 LNHDA, CDR2 SQIVND (reference sequence). Trimming pared 6 bases from V and 1 base from J, leaving 13 bases between. CDR3 length: 15 amino acids. CDR3 in amino acids: CASSITANSYNEQFF. CDR3 nucleotide sequence: TGTGCCAGTAGCATTACAGCAAATTCCTACAATGAGCAGTTCTTC.

This chain joins TRBV28 and TRBJ2-1; 9 bases map to TRBD2. J lost 6 bases, V lost 2 bases, and 5 bases had no gene match. Looked up from germline, CDR1 is MDHEN and CDR2 is SYDVKM. The CDR3 is made up of 15 amino acids. CDR3 in amino acids: CASSLASGMGNEQFF. The CDR3 region has the DNA TGTGCCAGCAGTTTAGCTAGCGGGATGGGCAATGAGCAGTTCTTC.

This clone was observed a few times. V is TRBV29-1 and J is TRBJ1-2; D gene unclear. The V end was cut by 1 base, the J end by 6 bases, with 12 bases between. The CDR3 consists of 13 residues. Germline CDR1 reads SQVTM; CDR2 reads ANQGSEA. The CDR3 DNA sequence: TGCAGCGTTGAAGGGGTAGCAGGTAATGGCTACACCTTC. Its translation: CSVEGVAGNGYTF.

This clone occurred once. The chain has TRBV7-9 and TRBJ2-3, with 13 positions matching TRBD2. The CDR3 extends over 16 amino acids. CDR1 is SEHNR, CDR2 FQNEAQ, per germline (reference sequence). J was trimmed by 2 bases and V by 3 bases; bases with no gene match: 2. CDR3 nucleotide sequence: TGTGCCAGCAGCTTGGGACTAGCGGGGCCCACAGATACGCAGTATTTT. This translates into CASSLGLAGPTDTQYF. Full variable domain (missing parts from reference TRBV7-9 and TRBJ2-3): DTGVSQNPRHKITKRGQNVTFRCDPISEHNRLYWYRQTLGQGPEFLTYFQNEAQLEKSRLLSDRFSAERPKGSFSTLEIQRTEQGDSAMYLCASSLGLAGPTDTQYFGPGTRLTVL.

The DNA of the CDR3 is TGCGCCAGCAGCCAAGAGTCTGGGCTAGCGGGAGAGCAGTACTTC. Residues: CASSQESGLAGEQYF. The chain uses TRBV4-1 and TRBJ2-7; 9 bases align to TRBD2. The CDR3 is made up of 15 amino acids. Trimming removed 0 bases from V and 7 bases from J; junction bases left unmatched: 7. Germline V gene lookup returns CDR1 MGHRA and CDR2 YSYEKL.

The genes are TRBV7-6 and TRBJ2-7; D perhaps matches TRBD2 (5 bases). With 3 bases removed from V and 5 bases from J, the gap between germline ends came to 11 bases. The CDR3 length is 13 residues. Germline CDR1 and CDR2: SGHVS and FNYEAQ. Written as DNA, the CDR3 is TGTGCCAGCAGCTTCCCGGGGTTTGACGAGCAGTACTTC. Protein product: CASSFPGFDEQYF.

The gene calls are TRBV28 and TRBJ1-3; 8 bases fit TRBD1. Unmatched junction bases numbered 7, after V lost 8 bases and J lost 1 base. Looked up from germline, CDR1 is MDHEN and CDR2 is SYDVKM. CDR3 length: 15 residues. The CDR3 region is CASGDRGLSGNTIYF. DNA for the CDR3: TGTGCCAGCGGTGACAGGGGCTTATCTGGAAACACCATATATTTT.

In its sample, this clone was seen many times. CDR3 protein: CASSLGNWEQYF. The CDR3 DNA reads TGTGCCAGCAGCTTGGGCAACTGGGAGCAGTACTTC. V is TRBV5-6 and J is TRBJ2-7; D gene ambiguous. The germline CDR1 and CDR2 sequences are SGHDT and YYEEEE. V was clipped by 0 bases and J by 7 bases, with 8 bases between them. There are 12 residues in the CDR3.